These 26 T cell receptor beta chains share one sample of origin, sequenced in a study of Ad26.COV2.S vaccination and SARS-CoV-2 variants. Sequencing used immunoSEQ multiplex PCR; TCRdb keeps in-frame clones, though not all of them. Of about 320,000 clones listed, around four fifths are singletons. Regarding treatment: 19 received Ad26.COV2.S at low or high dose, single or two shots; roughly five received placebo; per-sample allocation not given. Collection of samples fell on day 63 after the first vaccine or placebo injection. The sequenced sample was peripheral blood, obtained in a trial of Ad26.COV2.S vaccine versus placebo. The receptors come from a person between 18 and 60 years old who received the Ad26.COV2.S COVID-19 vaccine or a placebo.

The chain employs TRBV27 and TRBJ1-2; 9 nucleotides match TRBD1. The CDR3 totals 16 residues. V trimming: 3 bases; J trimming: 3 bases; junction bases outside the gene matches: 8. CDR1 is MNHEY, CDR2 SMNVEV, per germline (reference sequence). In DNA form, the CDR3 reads TGTGCCAGCAGTTTCCTACAGGGGGCTCTCGACTATGGCTACACCTTC. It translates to CASSFLQGALDYGYTF.

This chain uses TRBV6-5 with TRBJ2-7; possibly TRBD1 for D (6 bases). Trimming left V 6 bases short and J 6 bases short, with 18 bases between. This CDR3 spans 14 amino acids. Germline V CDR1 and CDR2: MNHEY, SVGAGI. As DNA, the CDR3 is TGTGCCAGCAGAAGACAGGAGGAGTTGGTCGAGCAGTACTTC. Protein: CASRRQEELVEQYF.

CDR3 sequence reads: CASSFDRGSGEKLFF. CDR3 DNA: TGTGCCAGCAGTTTTGACAGGGGGTCGGGTGAAAAACTGTTTTTT. The chain carries TRBV6-6 and TRBJ1-4; 9 bases match TRBD1. V lost 4 bases and J lost 7; bases outside the gene matches: 7. Germline CDR1 is MNHNY and CDR2 is SVGAGI (reference sequence). This CDR3 has 15 residues.

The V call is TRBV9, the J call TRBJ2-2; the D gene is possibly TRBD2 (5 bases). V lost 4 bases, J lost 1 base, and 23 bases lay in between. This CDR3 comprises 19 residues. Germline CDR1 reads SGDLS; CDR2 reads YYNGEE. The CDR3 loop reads CASSPEGNGLSLNTGELFF. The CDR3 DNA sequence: TGTGCCAGCAGCCCAGAGGGAAATGGGCTCTCGCTGAACACCGGGGAGCTGTTTTTT.

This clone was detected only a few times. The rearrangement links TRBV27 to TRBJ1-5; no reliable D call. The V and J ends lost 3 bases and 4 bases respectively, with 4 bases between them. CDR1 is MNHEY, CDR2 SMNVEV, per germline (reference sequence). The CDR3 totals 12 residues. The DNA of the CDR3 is TGTGCCAGCAGTTTTTGGAATCAGCCCCAGCATTTT. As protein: CASSFWNQPQHF.

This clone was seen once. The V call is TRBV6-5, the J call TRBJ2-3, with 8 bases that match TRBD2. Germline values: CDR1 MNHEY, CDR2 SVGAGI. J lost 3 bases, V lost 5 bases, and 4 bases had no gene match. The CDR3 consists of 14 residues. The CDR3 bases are TGTGCCAGCAGTCTTGGCGGGGGGACAGATACGCAGTATTTT. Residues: CASSLGGGTDTQYF.

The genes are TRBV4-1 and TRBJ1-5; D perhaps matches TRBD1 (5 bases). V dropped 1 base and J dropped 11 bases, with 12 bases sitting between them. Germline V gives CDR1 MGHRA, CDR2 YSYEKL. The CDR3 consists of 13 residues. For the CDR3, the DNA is TGCGCCAGCAGCCAAGCCAGGGCTGGGACCCAGCATTTT. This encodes CASSQARAGTQHF.

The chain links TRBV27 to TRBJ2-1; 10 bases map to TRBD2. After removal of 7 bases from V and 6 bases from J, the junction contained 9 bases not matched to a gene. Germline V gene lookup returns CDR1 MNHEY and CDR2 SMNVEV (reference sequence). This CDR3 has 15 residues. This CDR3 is CASKQTGLASNEQFF. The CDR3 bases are TGTGCCAGCAAGCAGACGGGACTAGCGAGCAATGAGCAGTTCTTC.

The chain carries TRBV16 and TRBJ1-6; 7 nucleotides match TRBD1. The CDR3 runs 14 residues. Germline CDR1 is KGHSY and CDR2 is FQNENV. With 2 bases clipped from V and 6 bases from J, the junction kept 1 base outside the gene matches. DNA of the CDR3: TGTGCCAGCAGCCAAGCAGGGGGTAATTCACCCCTCCACTTT. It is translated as CASSQAGGNSPLHF.

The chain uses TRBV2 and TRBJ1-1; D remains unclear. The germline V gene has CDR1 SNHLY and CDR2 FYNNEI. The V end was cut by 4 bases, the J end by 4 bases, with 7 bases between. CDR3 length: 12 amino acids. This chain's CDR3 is CASSVRLTEAFF. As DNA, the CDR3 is TGTGCCAGCAGTGTGCGGCTCACTGAAGCTTTCTTT.

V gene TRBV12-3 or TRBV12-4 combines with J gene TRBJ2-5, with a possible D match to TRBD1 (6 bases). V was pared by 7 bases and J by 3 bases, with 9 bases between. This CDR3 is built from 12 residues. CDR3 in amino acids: CASTSGEETQYF. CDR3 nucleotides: TGTGCCAGCACCTCAGGGGAAGAGACCCAGTACTTC.

CDR3 in amino acids: CASSRGVAGASYEQYF. DNA of the CDR3: TGCGCCAGCAGCCGGGGGGTGGCGGGGGCCTCCTACGAGCAGTACTTC. The chain is built from TRBV5-1 and TRBJ2-7; D may be TRBD2 (7 bases). The CDR3 has 16 amino acids. V lost 4 bases and J 0 bases, leaving 17 bases between the germline ends. Germline V lookup: CDR1 SGHRS, CDR2 YFSETQ. The full variable domain, rest sourced from reference TRBV5-1 and TRBJ2-7, is KAGVTQTPRYLIKTRGQQVTLSCSPISGHRSVSWYQQTPGQGLQFLFEYFSETQRNKGNFPGRFSGRQFSNSRSEMNVSTLELGDSALYLCASSRGVAGASYEQYFGPGTRLTVT.

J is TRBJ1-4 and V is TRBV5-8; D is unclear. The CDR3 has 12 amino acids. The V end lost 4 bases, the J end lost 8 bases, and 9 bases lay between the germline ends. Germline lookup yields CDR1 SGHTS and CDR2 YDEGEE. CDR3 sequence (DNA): TGTGCCAGCAGCCCCGGACGCGAAAAACTGTTTTTT. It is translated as CASSPGREKLFF.

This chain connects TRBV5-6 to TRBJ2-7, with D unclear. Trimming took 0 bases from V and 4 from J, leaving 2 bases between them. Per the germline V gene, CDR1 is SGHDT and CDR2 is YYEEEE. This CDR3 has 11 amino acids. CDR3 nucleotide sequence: TGTGCCAGCAGCTTGGAATACGAGCAGTACTTC. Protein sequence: CASSLEYEQYF.

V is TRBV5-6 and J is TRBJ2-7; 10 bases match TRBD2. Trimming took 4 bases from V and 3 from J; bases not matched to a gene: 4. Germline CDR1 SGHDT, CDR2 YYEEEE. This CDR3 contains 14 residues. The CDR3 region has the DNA TGTGCCAGCAGCCGGACTAGCGGATACTACGAGCAGTACTTC. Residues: CASSRTSGYYEQYF.

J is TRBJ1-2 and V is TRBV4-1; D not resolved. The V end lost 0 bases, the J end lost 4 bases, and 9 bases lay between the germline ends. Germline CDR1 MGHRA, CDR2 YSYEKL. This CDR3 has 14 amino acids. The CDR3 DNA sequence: TGCGCCAGCAGCCAAGATATAAACGGCTATGGCTACACCTTC. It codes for CASSQDINGYGYTF.

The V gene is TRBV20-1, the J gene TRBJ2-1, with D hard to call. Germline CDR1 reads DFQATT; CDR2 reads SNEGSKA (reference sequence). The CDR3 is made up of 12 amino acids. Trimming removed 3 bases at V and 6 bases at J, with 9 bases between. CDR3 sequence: CSASLTSNEQFF. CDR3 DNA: TGCAGTGCTAGTTTGACAAGCAATGAGCAGTTCTTC.

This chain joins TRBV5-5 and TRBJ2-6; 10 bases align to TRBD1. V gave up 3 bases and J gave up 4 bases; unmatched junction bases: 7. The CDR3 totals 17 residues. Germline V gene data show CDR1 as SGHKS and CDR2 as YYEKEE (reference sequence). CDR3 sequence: CASSSGTGVVGANVLTF. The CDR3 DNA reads TGTGCCAGCAGCTCTGGGACAGGGGTTGTGGGGGCCAACGTCCTGACTTTC.

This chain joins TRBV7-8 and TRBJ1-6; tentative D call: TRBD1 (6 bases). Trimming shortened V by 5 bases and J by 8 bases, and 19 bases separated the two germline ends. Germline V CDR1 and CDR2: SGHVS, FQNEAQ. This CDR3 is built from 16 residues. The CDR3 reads CASSLLASGGDSPLHF. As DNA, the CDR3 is TGTGCCAGCAGCCTCCTTGCCTCCGGGGGCGATTCACCCCTCCACTTT. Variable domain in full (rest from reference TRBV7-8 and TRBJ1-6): GAGVSQSPRYKVAKRGQDVALRCDPISGHVSLFWYQQALGQGPEFLTYFQNEAQLDKSGLPSDRFFAERPEGSVSTLKIQRTQQEDSAVYLCASSLLASGGDSPLHFGNGTRLTVT.

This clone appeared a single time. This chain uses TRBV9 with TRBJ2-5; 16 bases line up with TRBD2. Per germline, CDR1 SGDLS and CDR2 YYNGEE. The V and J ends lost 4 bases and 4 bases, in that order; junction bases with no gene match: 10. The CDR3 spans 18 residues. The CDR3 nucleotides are TGTGCCAGCAGCCCTGGGACTAGCGGGGGGGGTTGGCGAGAGACCCAGTACTTC. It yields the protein CASSPGTSGGGWRETQYF.

For the CDR3, the DNA is TGCGCCAGCAGTCAATCAGGGACAGGTGGGGTGTTGAAACTGTTTTTT. Amino acid sequence: CASSQSGTGGVLKLFF. The chain recombines TRBV23-1 with TRBJ1-4, with TRBD1 matching over 8 bases. TRBV23-1 is noted as an ORF with a role that remains uncertain. V shed 0 bases, J shed 11 bases, and the junction held 11 bases outside the gene matches. CDR3 length: 16 amino acids.

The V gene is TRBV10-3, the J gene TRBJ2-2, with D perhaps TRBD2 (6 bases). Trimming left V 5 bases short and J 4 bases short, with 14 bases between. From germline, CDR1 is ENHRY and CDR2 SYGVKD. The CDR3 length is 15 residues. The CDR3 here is CAISPTGTPTGELFF. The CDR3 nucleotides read TGTGCCATCAGTCCTACCGGGACTCCCACCGGGGAGCTGTTTTTT.

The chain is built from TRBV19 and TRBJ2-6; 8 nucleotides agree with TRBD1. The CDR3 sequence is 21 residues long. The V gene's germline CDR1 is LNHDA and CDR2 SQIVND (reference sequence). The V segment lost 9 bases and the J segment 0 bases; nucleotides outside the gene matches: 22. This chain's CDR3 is CASSTAPGRGRRSSGANVLTF. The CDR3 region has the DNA TGTGCCAGCTCTACTGCCCCGGGCAGGGGGCGACGGAGCTCTGGGGCCAACGTCCTGACTTTC.

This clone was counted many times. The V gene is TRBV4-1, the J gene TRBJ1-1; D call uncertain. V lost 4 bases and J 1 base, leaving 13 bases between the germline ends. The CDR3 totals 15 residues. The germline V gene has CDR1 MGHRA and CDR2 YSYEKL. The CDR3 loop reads CASSRTSGKNTEAFF. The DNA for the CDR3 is TGCGCCAGCAGCCGGACCAGCGGGAAGAACACTGAAGCTTTCTTT.

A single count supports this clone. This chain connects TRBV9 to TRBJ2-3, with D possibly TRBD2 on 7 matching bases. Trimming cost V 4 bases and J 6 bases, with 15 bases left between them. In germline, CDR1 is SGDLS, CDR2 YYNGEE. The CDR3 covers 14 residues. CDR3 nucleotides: TGTGCCAGCAGCCCCGAAGGGGGGGAGGATACGCAGTATTTT. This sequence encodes CASSPEGGEDTQYF.

The CDR3 spells CASSPGQPSSYEQYF. In nucleotides, the CDR3 is TGTGCCAGCTCACCGGGCCAGCCGAGCTCCTACGAGCAGTACTTC. The rearrangement links TRBV18 to TRBJ2-7, with D unresolved. The CDR3 sequence is 15 residues long. Germline V gives CDR1 KGHSH, CDR2 LQKENI. V was pared by 3 bases and J by 0 bases, with 12 bases between.